The TCR beta chain described here comes from a study of cytomegalovirus exposure and HLA in healthy donors. V lost 3 bases and J 0 bases, leaving 11 bases between the germline ends. Germline V gene lookup returns CDR1 LNHDA and CDR2 SQIVND (reference sequence). The CDR3 has 15 residues. Here immunoSEQ multiplex PCR was the method, and the copy in TCRdb shows in-frame clones only, minus some. The sample contains approximately 100,000 clones, about nine tenths of which appear only once. V and J are TRBV19 and TRBJ1-1; D call uncertain. The sequencing input was PBMCs. The TCR was taken from a young woman in good health and CMV-seropositive. The CDR3 is CASSIRAGLNTEAFF. In DNA, the CDR3 is TGTGCCAGTAGTATCCGAGCAGGTTTGAACACTGAAGCTTTCTTT.